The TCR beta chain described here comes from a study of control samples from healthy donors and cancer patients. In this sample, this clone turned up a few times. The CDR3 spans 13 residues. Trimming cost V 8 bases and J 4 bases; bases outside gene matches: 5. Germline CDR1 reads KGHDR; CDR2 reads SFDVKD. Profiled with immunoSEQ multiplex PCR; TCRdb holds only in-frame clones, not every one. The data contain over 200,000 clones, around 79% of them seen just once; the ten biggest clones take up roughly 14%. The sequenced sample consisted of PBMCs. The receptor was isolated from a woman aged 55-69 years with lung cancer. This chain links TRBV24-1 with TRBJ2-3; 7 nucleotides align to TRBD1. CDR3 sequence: CATKGAAADTQYF. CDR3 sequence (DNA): TGTGCCACCAAGGGGGCAGCTGCAGATACGCAGTATTTT.